A single sample gave rise to the 6 T cell receptor beta chains below, sequenced in a study of blood T cell repertoires in COVID-19. The protocol was immunoSEQ multiplex PCR, while the TCRdb copy is restricted to in-frame clones and leaves out a portion. The data show about 170,000 clones, around 80% seen once. Sequenced material: PBMCs or T cells enriched from blood (not recorded which). These receptors all stem from a woman in her sixties or seventies in a cohort exposed to, infected with or recovered from COVID-19 (not recorded which).

This clone was found a few times. The CDR3 reads CASSMGLLGQPWVDNQPQHF. CDR3 DNA sequence: TGTGCCAGTAGTATGGGGCTGTTGGGCCAGCCGTGGGTGGACAATCAGCCCCAGCATTTT. V gene TRBV19 combines with J gene TRBJ1-5, with D perhaps TRBD1 (5 bases). The CDR3 consists of 20 residues. CDR1 and CDR2 from the germline V gene are LNHDA and SQIVND (reference sequence). The germline V and J ends were trimmed by 3 bases and 3 bases, with 27 bases remaining between them. Complete variable domain (other parts from reference TRBV19 and TRBJ1-5): DGGITQSPKYLFRKEGQNVTLSCEQNLNHDAMYWYRQDPGQGLRLIYYSQIVNDFQKGDIAEGYSVSREKKESFPLTVTSAQKNPTAFYLCASSMGLLGQPWVDNQPQHFGDGTRLSIL.

The genes are TRBV6-6 and TRBJ1-3; 10 positions agree with TRBD1. CDR3 length: 16 residues. CDR1 and CDR2 from the germline V gene are MNHNY and SVGAGI (reference sequence). Trimming removed 0 bases from V and 4 bases from J; junction bases left unmatched: 3. The CDR3 bases are TGTGCCAGCAGTTACTCGACGGGACAGGGGGGAAACACCATATATTTT. This sequence encodes CASSYSTGQGGNTIYF.

The gene calls are TRBV5-1 and TRBJ2-3, with a possible D match to TRBD1 (5 bases). Germline V gene lookup returns CDR1 SGHRS and CDR2 YFSETQ. Trimming cost V 2 bases and J 4 bases, with 11 bases left between them. The length of the CDR3 is 14 residues. Here the CDR3 reads CASSFAGLADTQYF. The DNA for the CDR3 is TGCGCCAGCAGCTTCGCAGGGTTGGCAGATACGCAGTATTTT.

The chain recombines TRBV10-1 with TRBJ1-2, with unresolved D. CDR1 is WNHNN, CDR2 SYGVQD, per germline (reference sequence). With 1 base removed from V and 4 bases from J, the gap between germline ends came to 7 bases. The CDR3 consists of 13 residues. CDR3 residues: CASSEYSSYGYTF. Here the CDR3 DNA reads TGCGCCAGCAGTGAGTATTCCAGCTATGGCTACACCTTC.

In nucleotides, the CDR3 is TGTGCCAGCAGTTTCTCCGGGACAAGAAACAATGAGCAGTTCTTC. Its translation: CASSFSGTRNNEQFF. The V and J genes are TRBV28 and TRBJ2-1, with D perhaps TRBD1 (6 bases). The germline V gene has CDR1 MDHEN and CDR2 SYDVKM. CDR3 size: 15 residues. Deletions cut 3 bases from V and 5 bases from J, with 14 bases between.

The sample holds a few counts of this clone. J is TRBJ2-7 and V is TRBV19; TRBD2 matches 8 bases. The germline CDR1 and CDR2 sequences are LNHDA and SQIVND (reference sequence). There are 17 residues in the CDR3. V was clipped by 7 bases and J by 3 bases; unmatched bases: 17. The CDR3: CASTAGGRETGGYEQYF. CDR3 in DNA: TGTGCCAGTACTGCGGGAGGTCGGGAGACAGGAGGCTACGAGCAGTACTTC.